Each of the 18 T cell receptor gamma chains below was sequenced from the same sample in a study of Vδ1+ human thymocytes. RNA was extracted from the cells and then reverse transcribed. CDR3 amplicons came from multiplex PCR with pooled V-gene forward and constant-region reverse primers. TCRdb fed the multiplex PCR reads into CATT to redo clone calling. The profile shows over 5,500 gamma-chain clones, roughly 40% of them singletons. Findings of the study overall: Highly polyclonal TRG and TRD repertoires with Gaussian CDR3 length distributions appeared in thymus.

For these TCRs, the target antigens are not known. The material sequenced was Vdelta1+ gamma-delta thymocytes from the thymus. The subset here: FACS-sorted CD3+ TCRalphabeta- TCRVdelta1+ TCRVdelta2- thymocytes. These receptors were obtained from a boy less than two years old who had congenital heart surgery.

The chain carries TRGV8 and TRGJ1 or TRGJ2. CDR1 and CDR2 from the germline V gene are VENAVY and YDSYNSRV. CDR3 length: 12 amino acids. With V trimmed by 2 bases and J by 8 bases, 6 bases remained unmatched. DNA for the CDR3: TGTGCCACCTGGGATAACTGGGATAAGAAACTCTTT. This gives the protein CATWDNWDKKLF.

V is TRGV4 and J is TRGJP2. The J gene was missing in TCRdb and was found by matching the end of the DNA to germline. The ends lost 3 bases at V and 6 bases at J; junction bases unmatched: 13. The length of the CDR3 is 16 residues. In germline, CDR1 is EGSTGY, CDR2 YDSYTSSV. The CDR3: CATWDRGGRGDWIKTF. CDR3 nucleotide sequence: TGTGCCACCTGGGATAGGGGAGGACGCGGTGATTGGATCAAGACGTTT.

Judged by abundance, this clone is medium-sized (0.01 to 0.1%). The same CDR3 also results from other DNA sequences found in this sample. The chain recombines TRGV3 with TRGJP2. TCRdb supplies no J gene; here it was assigned by aligning the nucleotide sequence to germline. Germline CDR1 VTNTFY, CDR2 YDVSTARD (reference sequence). Losses at the gene ends were 0 bases for V and 8 bases for J; bases not matched to a gene: 3. The CDR3 is made up of 13 amino acids. CDR3 nucleotide sequence: TGTGCCACCTGGGACAGGCGGGATTGGATCAAGACGTTT. This gives the protein CATWDRRDWIKTF.

The V gene is TRGV9, the J gene TRGJP. After removal of 3 bases from V and 7 bases from J, the junction contained 6 bases not matched to a gene. The CDR3 contains 16 residues. Germline V lookup: CDR1 GITISATS, CDR2 ISYDGTV (reference sequence). In DNA, the CDR3 is TGTGCCTTGTGGGAGCCCACCGAGTTGGGCAAAAAAATCAAGGTATTT. Translated, it gives CALWEPTELGKKIKVF.

In its sample, this clone was seen a few times. This rearrangement joins TRGV5 to TRGJ1 or TRGJ2. Assignment of the J gene here rests on matching the DNA to germline, because TCRdb gives none. V shed 0 bases and J 5 bases; nucleotides not matched to a gene: 4. The germline V gene has CDR1 VINAFY and CDR2 YDVSNSKD. The CDR3 is 13 amino acids. For the CDR3, the DNA is TGTGCCACCTGGGACAGGCAACATTATAAGAAACTCTTT. Translating it yields CATWDRQHYKKLF.

About this clone itself: One end of the junction varies from germline; a read error may be responsible. This chain links TRGV5 with TRGJ1 or TRGJ2. The J gene is absent in TCRdb and was assigned here via DNA matching to germline. Looked up from germline, CDR1 is VINAFY and CDR2 is YDVSNSKD. The CDR3 covers 12 residues. The CDR3 is CATRDRPREKLF. For the CDR3, the DNA is TGTGCCACCCGGGACAGGCCACGGGAGAAACTCTTT.

This chain joins TRGV9 and TRGJ1 or TRGJ2. The V segment lost 5 bases and the J segment 9 bases; nucleotides outside the gene matches: 7. Germline lookup yields CDR1 GITISATS and CDR2 ISYDGTV (reference sequence). The CDR3 has 11 residues. CDR3 sequence (DNA): TGTGCCTTGTGGGCAGGTAGTAAGAAACTCTTT. Translated, it gives CALWAGSKKLF.

J is TRGJ1 or TRGJ2 and V is TRGV4. The J gene, left out of TCRdb, was set here by checking the DNA against germline. The length of the CDR3 is 15 residues. V shed 3 bases, J shed 3 bases, and the junction held 11 bases outside the gene matches. Germline V gives CDR1 EGSTGY, CDR2 YDSYTSSV. CDR3: CATWDSDQIYYKKLF. In DNA form, the CDR3 reads TGTGCCACCTGGGATTCTGACCAAATTTATTATAAGAAACTCTTT.

V gene TRGV8 combines with J gene TRGJ1 or TRGJ2. Here the J gene came from matching the DNA to germline, since TCRdb omits it. Germline CDR1 is VENAVY and CDR2 is YDSYNSRV. V shed 0 bases and J 10 bases; nucleotides not matched to a gene: 6. The CDR3 loop spans 12 amino acids. The CDR3 region has the DNA TGTGCCACCTGGGATAGGTTACGGAAGAAACTCTTT. Protein product: CATWDRLRKKLF.

This chain uses TRGV5 with TRGJ1 or TRGJ2. J was trimmed by 11 bases and V by 0 bases; bases with no gene match: 1. Germline loops: CDR1 VINAFY, CDR2 YDVSNSKD. The CDR3 covers 10 residues. CDR3 region: CATWDRQKLF. CDR3 sequence (DNA): TGTGCCACCTGGGACAGGCAGAAACTCTTT.

This clone appeared a few times. This rearrangement joins TRGV9 to TRGJ1 or TRGJ2. With 0 bases clipped from V and 11 bases from J, the junction kept 7 bases outside the gene matches. The CDR3 totals 12 residues. Germline CDR1 reads GITISATS; CDR2 reads ISYDGTV (reference sequence). The CDR3 bases are TGTGCCTTGTGGGAGGTGCACTGGGAGAAACTCTTT. As protein: CALWEVHWEKLF.

The J gene was identified as TRGJ1 or TRGJ2, and no V gene was called. The CDR3 contains 12 residues. The CDR3 nucleotides are TGTGCCACCTTTGACACCCCGTGGAGGAAACTCTTT. Protein: CATFDTPWRKLF.

The V gene remains uncalled, whereas the J gene is TRGJ1 or TRGJ2. The CDR3 has 15 amino acids. The CDR3 loop is CATWDGPAHYYKKLF. Here the CDR3 DNA reads TGTGCCACCTGGGATGGGCCGGCTCATTATTATAAGAAACTCTTT.

This clone was seen a handful of times. The gene calls are TRGV9 and TRGJ1 or TRGJ2. CDR1 and CDR2 from the germline V gene are GITISATS and ISYDGTV (reference sequence). V gave up 0 bases and J gave up 11 bases; unmatched junction bases: 10. The CDR3 is 13 amino acids. The CDR3 spells CALWEVRFLEKLF. CDR3 nucleotide sequence: TGTGCCTTGTGGGAGGTGCGGTTTTTGGAGAAACTCTTT.

The sample holds a few counts of this clone. The chain uses TRGV8 and TRGJ1 or TRGJ2. The CDR3 runs to 13 residues. Per the germline V gene, CDR1 is VENAVY and CDR2 is YDSYNSRV. V shed 3 bases, J shed 10 bases, and the junction held 12 bases outside the gene matches. In nucleotides, the CDR3 is TGTGCCACCTGGGATGTCCTGTCCCAGAAGAAACTCTTT. Its protein is CATWDVLSQKKLF.

The J segment was not called; the V segment is TRGV5. Germline V gene data show CDR1 as VINAFY and CDR2 as YDVSNSKD. This CDR3 is 10 amino acids long. DNA for the CDR3: TGTGCCGCCTGGGACAGGCGACTGCTCTTT. Amino acids: CAAWDRRLLF.

The J gene is TRGJ1 or TRGJ2, the V gene TRGV5. Assignment of the J gene here rests on matching the DNA to germline, because TCRdb gives none. V lost 0 bases, J lost 4 bases, and 9 bases stayed unmatched. CDR1 is VINAFY and CDR2 is YDVSNSKD in the germline V gene. The length of the CDR3 is 15 residues. This CDR3 reads CATWDRPDGYYKKLF. As DNA, the CDR3 is TGTGCCACCTGGGACAGGCCCGACGGCTATTATAAGAAACTCTTT.

This clone appeared a few times. V gene TRGV5 combines with J gene TRGJ1 or TRGJ2. The J gene was not available in TCRdb and was assigned here by matching the DNA to germline segments. Germline loops: CDR1 VINAFY, CDR2 YDVSNSKD. The length of the CDR3 is 15 residues. V lost 0 bases to trimming and J lost 7 bases; unmatched junction nucleotides: 12. CDR3 residues: CATWDRLLGEYKKLF. The CDR3 nucleotides read TGTGCCACCTGGGACAGGCTATTGGGTGAATATAAGAAACTCTTT.